These 21 T cell receptor beta chains were sequenced from one sample in a study of blood T cells in healthy people across ages. Primed by a sample-barcoded 5' primer and a J-beta primer mix, a second PCR proceeded for about 7 to 11 cycles. Each CDR3 protein is one row after TCRdb ran MiXCR on the 5' RACE reads. Of just over 800,000 distinct CDR3 sequences listed, approximately 67% are singletons. Input material: blood. These receptors originate from a man under 40 in good health.

The rearrangement links TRBV4-1 to TRBJ2-5; D might be TRBD1 (5 bases). V was shortened by 0 bases and J by 5 bases, with 16 bases between the two germline ends. Per the germline V gene, CDR1 is MGHRA and CDR2 is YSYEKL. This CDR3 is 16 amino acids long. CDR3 in amino acids: CASSQDSQASGETQYF. The CDR3 coding sequence is TGCGCCAGCAGCCAAGATAGTCAGGCCTCAGGGGAGACCCAGTACTTC.

The V call is TRBV10-3, the J call TRBJ1-2; D is undetermined. V gave up 4 bases and J gave up 1 base, with 7 bases separating them. The CDR3 is 13 amino acids. Germline V gene data show CDR1 as ENHRY and CDR2 as SYGVKD. The CDR3 sequence: CAISGGINYGYTF. The DNA for the CDR3 is TGTGCCATCAGTGGCGGGATTAACTATGGCTACACCTTC.

The chain joins TRBV7-2 to TRBJ2-3, with 8 bases aligning to TRBD2. The CDR3 sequence is 15 residues long. With 5 bases clipped from V and 2 bases from J, the junction kept 6 bases outside the gene matches. CDR1 and CDR2 from the germline V gene are SGHTA and FQGNSA. CDR3 residues: CASSRQRGNTDTQYF. The DNA of the CDR3 is TGTGCCAGCAGCCGTCAGCGGGGGAACACAGATACGCAGTATTTT.

The chain is built from TRBV12-3 or TRBV12-4 and TRBJ1-5; D is uncertain. The germline V and J ends were trimmed by 6 bases and 6 bases, with 9 bases remaining between them. The CDR3 runs 12 residues. The CDR3 region is CASRAGGQPQHF. In nucleotides, the CDR3 is TGTGCCAGCAGGGCCGGCGGTCAGCCCCAGCATTTT.

In its sample, this clonotype was seen once. The chain uses TRBV7-2 and TRBJ1-5, with D uncertain. Germline assignment: CDR1 SGHTA and CDR2 FQGNSA. Deletions cut 5 bases from V and 0 bases from J, with 8 bases between. The CDR3 length is 14 residues. CDR3 nucleotide sequence: TGTGCCAGCAGCAGGCAGATTAGCAATCAGCCCCAGCATTTT. It yields the protein CASSRQISNQPQHF.

The V gene is TRBV29-1, the J gene TRBJ2-1, with D perhaps TRBD1 or TRBD2 (5 bases each). CDR1 SQVTM and CDR2 ANQGSEA come from the germline V gene. V was pared by 3 bases and J by 9 bases, with 9 bases between. The CDR3 covers 11 residues. DNA for the CDR3: TGCAGCGTTGATCGGGGCCGTGAGCAGTTCTTC. Translating gives CSVDRGREQFF.

This sequence joins TRBV7-2 and TRBJ1-5; 8 positions agree with TRBD1. V lost 0 bases, J lost 6 bases, and 13 bases stayed unmatched. CDR1 and CDR2 from the germline V gene are SGHTA and FQGNSA. CDR3 length equals 18 residues. This CDR3 reads CASSLAISGGEVIQPQHF. The CDR3 nucleotides are TGTGCCAGCAGCTTAGCGATCTCAGGGGGCGAGGTAATTCAGCCCCAGCATTTT. Supplemented by reference TRBV7-2 and TRBJ1-5, the full variable domain reads GAGVSQSPSNKVTEKGKDVELRCDPISGHTALYWYRQSLGQGLEFLIYFQGNSAPDKSGLPSDRFSAERTGGSVSTLTIQRTQQEDSAVYLCASSLAISGGEVIQPQHFGDGTRLSIL.

In this sample, this clonotype turned up a few times. The chain couples TRBV29-1 to TRBJ2-3; D is ambiguous. V shed 6 bases and J shed 4 bases, with 17 bases lying between them. There are 14 residues in the CDR3. Germline V CDR1 and CDR2: SQVTM, ANQGSEA. CDR3 sequence: CSVPRAMGPDTQYF. The CDR3 DNA reads TGCAGCGTGCCACGTGCGATGGGCCCAGATACGCAGTATTTT.

This clonotype was seen a few times. This chain uses TRBV12-3 or TRBV12-4 with TRBJ1-2; unclear D gene. There are 12 residues in the CDR3. Trimming took 3 bases from V and 4 from J, leaving 6 bases between them. The CDR3, as DNA: TGTGCCAGCAGTTTGGACCTCTATGGCTACACCTTC. It specifies CASSLDLYGYTF.

The chain links TRBV6-5 to TRBJ2-3; D gene ambiguous. CDR1 and CDR2 from the germline V gene are MNHEY and SVGAGI. CDR3 length: 11 residues. Between the trimmed V and J ends, which lost 7 bases and 6 bases, there was a span of 8 bases. The CDR3 reads CASTRLDTQYF. The CDR3 DNA sequence: TGTGCCAGCACCCGTCTCGATACGCAGTATTTT.

This clonotype was recorded many times. This chain uses TRBV12-3 or TRBV12-4 with TRBJ1-2, with D hard to call. The CDR3 consists of 16 residues. V gave up 8 bases and J gave up 3 bases, with 22 bases separating them. The CDR3 is CASGRTPYYGDYGYTF. The DNA for the CDR3 is TGTGCCAGCGGCCGGACGCCCTACTACGGTGACTATGGCTACACCTTC.

V gene TRBV5-6 combines with J gene TRBJ2-5; the D is unclear. In germline, CDR1 is SGHDT, CDR2 YYEEEE. The V end lost 4 bases, the J end lost 2 bases, and 12 bases lay between the germline ends. The CDR3 covers 14 residues. CDR3 in amino acids: CASSPQMVQETQYF. For the CDR3, the DNA is TGTGCCAGCAGCCCTCAGATGGTTCAAGAGACCCAGTACTTC.

The chain is built from TRBV7-2 and TRBJ2-3; D is undetermined. CDR3 length: 18 residues. Deletions cut 4 bases from V and 2 bases from J, with 22 bases between. Germline V gene lookup returns CDR1 SGHTA and CDR2 FQGNSA. The CDR3 sequence is CASSSLGLTRPSTDTQYF. The CDR3 nucleotides read TGTGCCAGCAGCTCTCTCGGATTAACTCGGCCCTCCACAGATACGCAGTATTTT.

V usage is TRBV5-1 and J usage is TRBJ2-5, with D perhaps matching TRBD1 (6 bases). CDR1 and CDR2 (germline): SGHRS, YFSETQ. Trimming removed 4 bases from V and 1 base from J, with 11 bases in between. The length of the CDR3 is 14 residues. The CDR3 protein is CASSADSPQETQYF. In DNA, the CDR3 is TGCGCCAGCAGCGCGGACAGTCCCCAAGAGACCCAGTACTTC.

The chain employs TRBV7-2 and TRBJ2-7; D remains unclear. CDR3 size: 15 residues. The V and J ends lost 5 bases and 4 bases respectively, with 18 bases between them. The germline V gene encodes CDR1 SGHTA and CDR2 FQGNSA. The CDR3 sequence: CASSAFGRFGYEQYF. For the CDR3, the DNA is TGTGCCAGCAGCGCTTTTGGCCGGTTCGGGTACGAGCAGTACTTC.

This chain connects TRBV6-2 or TRBV6-3 to TRBJ2-1, with 10 bases lining up with TRBD1. V trimming: 4 bases; J trimming: 2 bases; junction bases outside the gene matches: 5. The CDR3 length is 16 residues. Germline V lookup: CDR1 MNHEY, CDR2 SVGEGT. CDR3 sequence reads: CASSSGQGGAYNEQFF. The CDR3 nucleotides are TGTGCCAGCAGTTCCGGACAGGGGGGAGCCTACAATGAGCAGTTCTTC.

The chain uses TRBV7-2 and TRBJ2-5; 9 bases line up with TRBD1. The assigned J gene may be wrong: the sequence end matches TRBJ2-7 better. Per germline, CDR1 SGHTA and CDR2 FQGNSA. The CDR3 has 13 amino acids. The CDR3 protein is CAGGQGNFYEQYF. DNA for the CDR3: TGTGCCGGGGGACAGGGAAACTTCTACGAGCAGTACTTC.

The gene calls are TRBV24-1 and TRBJ2-5; TRBD2 aligns across 13 bases. This CDR3 region has 17 residues. Germline CDR1 reads KGHDR; CDR2 reads SFDVKD. The V segment lost 5 bases and the J segment 5 bases; nucleotides outside the gene matches: 10. CDR3 in amino acids: CATSARLAGGLRETQYF. As DNA, the CDR3 is TGTGCCACCAGTGCCCGACTAGCGGGGGGCCTTAGGGAGACCCAGTACTTC.

This sequence joins TRBV21-1 and TRBJ2-5; the tabulated D call, TRBD2, remains unverified against the DNA. TRBV21-1 is shown as a pseudogene. The CDR3 loop spans 11 amino acids. CDR3 in amino acids: CASNEGTSQYF. DNA for the CDR3: TGTGCCAGTAACGAAGGGACTAGTCAGTACTTC.

The rearrangement links TRBV7-9 to TRBJ2-6; the D gene is possibly TRBD1 (6 bases). The CDR3 consists of 19 residues. Germline V gene data show CDR1 as SEHNR and CDR2 as FQNEAQ (reference sequence). Trimming stripped 5 bases from V and 2 bases from J, with 22 bases between. As DNA, the CDR3 is TGTGCCAGCAGCCTAGGGGTACAGGGCTCGGTTCCTGGGGCCAACGTCCTGACTTTC. Its protein is CASSLGVQGSVPGANVLTF.

The V gene is TRBV6-5, the J gene TRBJ2-7; 9 positions match TRBD1. This CDR3 is 17 amino acids long. Germline V gene sequence: CDR1 MNHEY, CDR2 SVGAGI. V lost 4 bases, J lost 3 bases, and 13 bases stayed unmatched. As DNA, the CDR3 is TGTGCCAGCAGTTGGCGACCGGGACAGGGTTCGGACTACGAGCAGTACTTC. Translated: CASSWRPGQGSDYEQYF.